The text below deals with one T cell receptor beta chain. As yet, its antigen is unknown. This entry comes from a study of shared clonotypes between healthy human individuals. Overall study results and limits: Generally, naive subsets came out with larger estimated richness than memory subsets. Generation probabilities of non-shared clonotypes were lower (relative to those shared by all four donors).

Per germline, CDR1 MNHEY and CDR2 SVGAGI. The J segment lost 4 bases and the V segment lost 5 bases, leaving 5 bases of the junction unmatched. The CDR3 contains 15 residues. Genomic DNA of each subset was evenly split across several immunoSEQ plates. Original analysis: Junction-only sequences without quality scores came from ImmunoSEQ, so filtering differed. Produced via immunoSEQ multiplex PCR; TCRdb's table is partial and in-frame only. V, J and clone size reflect that table, while D and trimming were determined from the DNA. The sample contains more than 2 million clones, 90% to 97% of which appear only once.

V is TRBV6-5 and J is TRBJ2-7; TRBD2 aligns across 13 bases. This clonotype was sampled from a man younger than 35 in good health. Sequencing was carried out using naive CD4+ T cells sorted from blood. The subset: CD45RA+ positively selected. The CDR3 DNA reads TGTGCCAGCAGTAGACTAGCGGGAGGCCAATACGAGCAGTACTTC. It specifies CASSRLAGGQYEQYF.